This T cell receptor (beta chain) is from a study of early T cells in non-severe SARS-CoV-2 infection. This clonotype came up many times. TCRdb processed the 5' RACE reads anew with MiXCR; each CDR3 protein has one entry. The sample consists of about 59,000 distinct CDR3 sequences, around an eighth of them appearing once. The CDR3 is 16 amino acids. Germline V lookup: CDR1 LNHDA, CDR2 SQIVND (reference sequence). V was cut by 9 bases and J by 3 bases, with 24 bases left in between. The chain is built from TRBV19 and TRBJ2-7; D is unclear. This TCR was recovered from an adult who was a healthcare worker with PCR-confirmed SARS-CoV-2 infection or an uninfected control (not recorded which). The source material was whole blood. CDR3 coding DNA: TGTGCCAGCAAACCCCGGGCCCTGTCAACTAACTACGAGCAGTACTTC. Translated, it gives CASKPRALSTNYEQYF.